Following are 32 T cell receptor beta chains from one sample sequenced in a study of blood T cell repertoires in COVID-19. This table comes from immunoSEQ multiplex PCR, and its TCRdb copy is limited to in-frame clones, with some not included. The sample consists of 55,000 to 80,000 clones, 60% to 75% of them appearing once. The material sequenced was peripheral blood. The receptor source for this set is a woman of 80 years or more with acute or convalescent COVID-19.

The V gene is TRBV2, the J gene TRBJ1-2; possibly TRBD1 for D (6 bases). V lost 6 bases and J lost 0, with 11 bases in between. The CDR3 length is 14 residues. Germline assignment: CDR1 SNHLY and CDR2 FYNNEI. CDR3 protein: CASRGGTPNYGYTF. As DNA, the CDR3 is TGTGCCAGCAGGGGAGGGACACCTAACTATGGCTACACCTTC. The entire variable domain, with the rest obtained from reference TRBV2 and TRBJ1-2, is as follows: EPEVTQTPSHQVTQMGQEVILRCVPISNHLYFYWYRQILGQKVEFLVSFYNNEISEKSEIFDDQFSVERPDGSNFTLKIRSTKLEDSAMYFCASRGGTPNYGYTFGSGTRLTVV.

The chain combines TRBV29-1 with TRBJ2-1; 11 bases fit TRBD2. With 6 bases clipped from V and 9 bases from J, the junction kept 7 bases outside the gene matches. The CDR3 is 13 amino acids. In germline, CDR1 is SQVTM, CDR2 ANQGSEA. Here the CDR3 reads CSVTSGSLGEQFF. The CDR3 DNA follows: TGCAGCGTCACTAGCGGGAGTCTGGGTGAGCAGTTCTTC.

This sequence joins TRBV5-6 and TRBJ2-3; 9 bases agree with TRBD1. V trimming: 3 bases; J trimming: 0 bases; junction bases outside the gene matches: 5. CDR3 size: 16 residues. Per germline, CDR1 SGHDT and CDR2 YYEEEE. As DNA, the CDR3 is TGTGCCAGCAGCTCATTCGGGACAGGGAGCACAGATACGCAGTATTTT. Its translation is CASSSFGTGSTDTQYF.

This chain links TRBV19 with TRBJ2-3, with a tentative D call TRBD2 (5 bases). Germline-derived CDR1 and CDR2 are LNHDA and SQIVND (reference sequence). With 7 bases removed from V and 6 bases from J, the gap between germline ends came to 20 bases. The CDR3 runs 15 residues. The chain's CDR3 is CASINGSPIVDTQYF. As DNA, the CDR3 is TGTGCCAGTATCAATGGGAGTCCCATTGTGGATACGCAGTATTTT.

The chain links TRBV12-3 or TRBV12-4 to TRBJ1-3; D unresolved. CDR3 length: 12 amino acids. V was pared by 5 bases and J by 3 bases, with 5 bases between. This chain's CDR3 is CASSPGGNTIYF. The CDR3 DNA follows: TGTGCCAGCAGTCCCGGTGGAAACACCATATATTTT.

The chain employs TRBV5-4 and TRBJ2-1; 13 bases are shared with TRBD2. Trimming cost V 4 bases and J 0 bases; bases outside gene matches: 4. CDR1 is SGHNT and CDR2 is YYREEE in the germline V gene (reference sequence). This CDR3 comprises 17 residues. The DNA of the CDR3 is TGTGCCAGCAGCCCTAGGACTAGCGGGAGCTCCTACAATGAGCAGTTCTTC. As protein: CASSPRTSGSSYNEQFF.

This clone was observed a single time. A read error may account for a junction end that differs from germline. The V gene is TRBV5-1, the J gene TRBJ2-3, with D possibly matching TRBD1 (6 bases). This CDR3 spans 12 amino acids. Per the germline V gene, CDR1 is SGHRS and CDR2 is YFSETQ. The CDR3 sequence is CASRGADSLVDF. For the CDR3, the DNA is TGCGCCAGCAGAGGGGCGGACAGTCTGGTCGATTTT.

The CDR3 nucleotides are TGTGCCAGCAGCCCCCCCGGCAGGGGCACTTATGGCTACACCTTC. Protein: CASSPPGRGTYGYTF. The rearrangement uses TRBV28 and TRBJ1-2, with a tentative D call TRBD1 (6 bases). CDR3 length: 15 residues. CDR1 and CDR2 from the germline V gene are MDHEN and SYDVKM. The V end was cut by 6 bases, the J end by 5 bases, with 19 bases between.

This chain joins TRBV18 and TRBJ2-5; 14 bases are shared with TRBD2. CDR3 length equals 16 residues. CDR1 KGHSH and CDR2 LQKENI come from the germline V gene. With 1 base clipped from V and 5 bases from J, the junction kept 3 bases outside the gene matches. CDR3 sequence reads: CASSPLRLAGGETQYF. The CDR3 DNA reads TGTGCCAGCTCACCACTTCGACTAGCGGGAGGGGAGACCCAGTACTTC.

CDR3: CASRSGRVYEQYF. As DNA, the CDR3 is TGTGCCAGCAGAAGCGGGAGAGTCTACGAGCAGTACTTC. J is TRBJ2-7 and V is TRBV28; TRBD2 matches at 8 bases. The germline V gene has CDR1 MDHEN and CDR2 SYDVKM. V shed 6 bases, J shed 3 bases, and the junction held 4 bases outside the gene matches. The CDR3 covers 13 residues.

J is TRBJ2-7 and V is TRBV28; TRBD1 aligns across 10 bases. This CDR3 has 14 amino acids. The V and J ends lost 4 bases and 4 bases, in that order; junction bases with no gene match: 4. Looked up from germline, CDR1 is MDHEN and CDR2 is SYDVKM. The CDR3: CASSSGQGGYEQYF. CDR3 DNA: TGTGCCAGCAGTTCTGGACAGGGGGGATACGAGCAGTACTTC.

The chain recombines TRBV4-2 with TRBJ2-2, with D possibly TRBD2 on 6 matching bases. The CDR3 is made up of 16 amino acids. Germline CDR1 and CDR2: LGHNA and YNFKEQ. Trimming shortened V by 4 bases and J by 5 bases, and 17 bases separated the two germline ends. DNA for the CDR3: TGTGCCAGCAGCCCAGTTGGGACTGTATTGACCGGGGAGCTGTTTTTT. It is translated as CASSPVGTVLTGELFF.

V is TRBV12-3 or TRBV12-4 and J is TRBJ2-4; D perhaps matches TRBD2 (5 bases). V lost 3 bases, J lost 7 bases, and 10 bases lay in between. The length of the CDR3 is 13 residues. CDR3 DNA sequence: TGTGCCAGCAGTTTGACGAGCGGTAACATTCAGTACTTC. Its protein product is CASSLTSGNIQYF.

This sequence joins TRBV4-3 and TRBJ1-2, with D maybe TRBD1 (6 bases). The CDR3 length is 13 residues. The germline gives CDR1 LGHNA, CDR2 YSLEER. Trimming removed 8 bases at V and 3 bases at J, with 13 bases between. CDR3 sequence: CASYRVQYYGYTF. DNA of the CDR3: TGCGCCAGCTACAGGGTCCAATACTATGGCTACACCTTC.

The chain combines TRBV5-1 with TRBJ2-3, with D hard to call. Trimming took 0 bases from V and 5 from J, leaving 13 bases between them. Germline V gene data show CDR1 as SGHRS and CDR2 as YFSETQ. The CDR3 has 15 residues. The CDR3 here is CASSLDPEFGDTQYF. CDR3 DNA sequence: TGCGCCAGCAGCTTGGACCCGGAGTTCGGAGATACGCAGTATTTT.

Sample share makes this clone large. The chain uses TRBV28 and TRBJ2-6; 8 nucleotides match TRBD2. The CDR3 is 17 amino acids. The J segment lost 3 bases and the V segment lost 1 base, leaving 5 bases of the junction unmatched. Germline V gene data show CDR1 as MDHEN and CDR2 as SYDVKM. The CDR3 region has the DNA TGTGCCAGCAGTTTATCTCCGGGGGGGATTGGGGCCAACGTCCTGACTTTC. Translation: CASSLSPGGIGANVLTF.

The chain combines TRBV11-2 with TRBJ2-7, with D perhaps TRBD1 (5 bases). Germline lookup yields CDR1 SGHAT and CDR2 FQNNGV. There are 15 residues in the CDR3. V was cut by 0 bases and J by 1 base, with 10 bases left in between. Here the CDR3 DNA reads TGTGCCAGCAGCTTAGAAGCTCAGGGATCCTACGAGCAGTACTTC. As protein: CASSLEAQGSYEQYF.

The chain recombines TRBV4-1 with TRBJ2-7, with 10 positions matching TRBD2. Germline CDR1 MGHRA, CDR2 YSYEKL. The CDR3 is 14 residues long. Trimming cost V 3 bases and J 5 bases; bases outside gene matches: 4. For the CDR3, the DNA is TGCGCCAGCAGCCACGGACTAGCGGTGGACGAGCAGTACTTC. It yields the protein CASSHGLAVDEQYF.

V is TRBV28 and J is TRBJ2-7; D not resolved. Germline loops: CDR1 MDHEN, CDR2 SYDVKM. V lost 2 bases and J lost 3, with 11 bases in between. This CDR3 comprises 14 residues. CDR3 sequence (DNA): TGTGCCAGCAGTTTACACACTACTAACTACGAGCAGTACTTC. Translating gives CASSLHTTNYEQYF.

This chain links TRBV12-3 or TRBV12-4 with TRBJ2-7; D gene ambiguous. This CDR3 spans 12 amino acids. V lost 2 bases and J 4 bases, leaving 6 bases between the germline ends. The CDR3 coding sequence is TGTGCCAGCAGTTTATACGGTTACGAGCAGTACTTC. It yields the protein CASSLYGYEQYF.

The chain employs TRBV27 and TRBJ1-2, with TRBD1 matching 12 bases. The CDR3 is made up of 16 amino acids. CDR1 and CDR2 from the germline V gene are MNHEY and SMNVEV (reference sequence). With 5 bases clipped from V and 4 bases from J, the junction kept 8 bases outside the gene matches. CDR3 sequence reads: CASSARDRGLSYGYTF. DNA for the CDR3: TGTGCCAGCAGTGCCAGGGACAGGGGGCTCTCCTATGGCTACACCTTC.

The CDR3, as DNA: TGTGCCAGTAGTATCAGGGAGGGGGCTAACTATGGCTACACCTTC. It encodes CASSIREGANYGYTF. V is TRBV19 and J is TRBJ1-2; a weak D match, TRBD1 (6 bases). V was trimmed by 3 bases and J by 0 bases, leaving 11 bases between them. Germline V gives CDR1 LNHDA, CDR2 SQIVND (reference sequence). CDR3 length equals 15 residues.

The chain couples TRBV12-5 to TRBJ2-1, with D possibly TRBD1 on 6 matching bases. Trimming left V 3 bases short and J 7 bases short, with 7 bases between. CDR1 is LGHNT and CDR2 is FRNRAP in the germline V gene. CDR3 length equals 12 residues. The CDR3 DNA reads TGTGCTAGTGGTTTTCAGGGGAATGAGCAGTTCTTC. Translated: CASGFQGNEQFF. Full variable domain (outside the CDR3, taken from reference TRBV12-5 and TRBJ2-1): DARVTQTPRHKVTEMGQEVTMRCQPILGHNTVFWYRQTMMQGLELLAYFRNRAPLDDSGMPKDRFSAEMPDATLATLKIQPSEPRDSAVYFCASGFQGNEQFFGPGTRLTVL.

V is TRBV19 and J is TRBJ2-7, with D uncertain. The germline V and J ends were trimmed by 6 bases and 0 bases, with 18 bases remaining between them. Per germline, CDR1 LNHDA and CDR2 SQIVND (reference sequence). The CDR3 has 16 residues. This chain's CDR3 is CASSARGIPDSYEQYF. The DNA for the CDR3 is TGTGCCAGTAGCGCCCGTGGCATCCCTGACTCCTACGAGCAGTACTTC. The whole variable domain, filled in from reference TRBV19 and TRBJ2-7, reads DGGITQSPKYLFRKEGQNVTLSCEQNLNHDAMYWYRQDPGQGLRLIYYSQIVNDFQKGDIAEGYSVSREKKESFPLTVTSAQKNPTAFYLCASSARGIPDSYEQYFGPGTRLTVT.

The chain's CDR3 is CAWSTGADGYTF. The CDR3 coding sequence is TGTGCCTGGTCGACAGGGGCTGATGGCTACACCTTC. The chain recombines TRBV30 with TRBJ1-2; 8 bases map to TRBD1. V shed 5 bases and J 6 bases; nucleotides not matched to a gene: 5. The CDR3 has 12 amino acids. Germline lookup yields CDR1 GTSNPN and CDR2 SVGIG (reference sequence).

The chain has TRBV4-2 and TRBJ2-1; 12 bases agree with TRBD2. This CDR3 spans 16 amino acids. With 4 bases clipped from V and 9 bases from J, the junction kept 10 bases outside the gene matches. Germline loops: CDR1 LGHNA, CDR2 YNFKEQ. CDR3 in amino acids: CASSPRTSGVVFEQFF. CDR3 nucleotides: TGTGCCAGCAGCCCCCGGACTAGCGGGGTCGTTTTTGAGCAGTTCTTC.

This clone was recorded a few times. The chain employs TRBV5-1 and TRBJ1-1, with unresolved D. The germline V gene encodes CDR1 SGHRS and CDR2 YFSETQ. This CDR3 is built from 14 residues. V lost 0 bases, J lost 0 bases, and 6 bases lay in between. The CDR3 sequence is CASSLGPVNTEAFF. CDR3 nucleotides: TGCGCCAGCAGCTTGGGGCCAGTGAACACTGAAGCTTTCTTT. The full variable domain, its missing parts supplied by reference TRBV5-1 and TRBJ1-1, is KAGVTQTPRYLIKTRGQQVTLSCSPISGHRSVSWYQQTPGQGLQFLFEYFSETQRNKGNFPGRFSGRQFSNSRSEMNVSTLELGDSALYLCASSLGPVNTEAFFGQGTRLTVV.

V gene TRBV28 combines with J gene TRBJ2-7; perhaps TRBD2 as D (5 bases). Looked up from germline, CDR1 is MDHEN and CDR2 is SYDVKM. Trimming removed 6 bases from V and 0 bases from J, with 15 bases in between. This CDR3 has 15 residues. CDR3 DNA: TGTGCCAGCAGGGGAATCGGACTCCGCTCCTACGAGCAGTACTTC. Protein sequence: CASRGIGLRSYEQYF.

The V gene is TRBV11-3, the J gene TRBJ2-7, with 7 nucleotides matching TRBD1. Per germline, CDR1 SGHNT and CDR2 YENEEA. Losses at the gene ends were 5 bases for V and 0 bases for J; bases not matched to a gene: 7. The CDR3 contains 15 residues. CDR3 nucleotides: TGTGCCAGCAGCCCTTCCCGGACAGGCTCCTACGAGCAGTACTTC. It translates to CASSPSRTGSYEQYF.

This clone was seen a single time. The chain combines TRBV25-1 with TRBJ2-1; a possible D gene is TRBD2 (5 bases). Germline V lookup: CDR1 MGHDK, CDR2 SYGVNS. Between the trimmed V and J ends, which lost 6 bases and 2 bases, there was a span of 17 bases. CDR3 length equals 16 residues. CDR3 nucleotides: TGTGCCAGCAGAGCCCGAGGGCAGGCTACCTACAATGAGCAGTTCTTC. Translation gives CASRARGQATYNEQFF.

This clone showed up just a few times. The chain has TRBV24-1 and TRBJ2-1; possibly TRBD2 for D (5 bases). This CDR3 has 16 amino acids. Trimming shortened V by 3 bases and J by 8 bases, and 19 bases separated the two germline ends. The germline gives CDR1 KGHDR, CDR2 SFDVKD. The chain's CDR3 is CATSDGKRKSWDEQFF. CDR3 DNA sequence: TGTGCCACCAGTGATGGGAAGCGGAAAAGTTGGGATGAGCAGTTCTTC.

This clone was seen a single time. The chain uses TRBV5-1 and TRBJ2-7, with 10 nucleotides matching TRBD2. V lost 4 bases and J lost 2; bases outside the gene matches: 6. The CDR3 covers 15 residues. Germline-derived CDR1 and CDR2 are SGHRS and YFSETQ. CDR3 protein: CASSIGTSETYEQYF. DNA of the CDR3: TGCGCCAGCAGCATAGGGACTAGCGAAACCTACGAGCAGTACTTC.